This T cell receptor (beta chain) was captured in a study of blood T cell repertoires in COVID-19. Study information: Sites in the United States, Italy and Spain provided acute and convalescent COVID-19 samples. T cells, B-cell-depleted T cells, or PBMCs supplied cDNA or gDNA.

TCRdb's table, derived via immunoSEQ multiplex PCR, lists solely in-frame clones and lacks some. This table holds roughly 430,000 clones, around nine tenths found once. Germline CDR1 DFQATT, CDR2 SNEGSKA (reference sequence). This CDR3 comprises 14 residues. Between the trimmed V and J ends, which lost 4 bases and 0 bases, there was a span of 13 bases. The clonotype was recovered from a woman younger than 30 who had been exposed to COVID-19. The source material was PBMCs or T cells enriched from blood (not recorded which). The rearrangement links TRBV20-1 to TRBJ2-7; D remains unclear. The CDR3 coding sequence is TGCAGTGCTATTGATTCCATGAGCTCCTACGAGCAGTACTTC. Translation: CSAIDSMSSYEQYF.